Listed below are T cell receptor beta chains from one sample, sequenced in a study of vaccination and CD4 T cells after COVID-19. Their recognized antigens are unknown. MiXCR was run by TCRdb on the PCR reads, yielding one entry per CDR3 protein. The table records about 20,000 distinct CDR3 sequences, approximately 61% of them present only once. The sequenced material came from CD4+ T cells from blood, cultured in vitro. These TCRs come from a human donor who had recovered from COVID-19. Both conserved end residues are part of each CDR3. Fields, in order: clone size, D gene, J gene, V gene, CDR3 DNA, CDR3 protein. A D gene is named only where the DNA matches it firmly. The size field is filled for only some rows; it gives once, few, many or a size class.

>.|.|TRBJ1-1|TRBV12-3/TRBV12-4
TGTGCCAGCAGTATCAGCTACACTGAAGCTTTCTTT
CASSISYTEAFF
>.|TRBD2|TRBJ2-7|TRBV7-9
TGTGCCAGCAGCTTAGGGCGGGAGAGCTCCTACGAGCAGTACTTC
CASSLGRESSYEQYF
>.|.|TRBJ1-2|TRBV12-3/TRBV12-4
TGTGCCAGCAGTTTAACAGGGTATGGCTACACCTTC
CASSLTGYGYTF
>.|TRBD1|TRBJ2-2|TRBV12-3/TRBV12-4
TGTGCCAGCAGTTTAGGGACAGGGTTTACCGGGGAGCTGTTTTTT
CASSLGTGFTGELFF
>.|.|TRBJ2-1|TRBV20-1
TGCAGTGCTAGAGTTCGTGAGTACAATGAGCAGTTCTTC
CSARVREYNEQFF
>.|TRBD2|TRBJ2-3|TRBV15
TGTGCCACCAGCAGAGGGCTAGCGGGAGAGACCCAGACTACGCAGTATTTT
CATSRGLAGETQTTQYF
>.|TRBD1|TRBJ1-2|TRBV12-3/TRBV12-4
TGTGCCAGCAGTTCCGGGACAGGGGACTATGGCTACACCTTC
CASSSGTGDYGYTF
>.|.|TRBJ1-5|TRBV27
TGTGCCAGCAGTTTCGAGGGGGAGACGAGCAGGCTCATTAGCAATCAGCCCCAGCATTTT
CASSFEGETSRLISNQPQHF
>.|.|TRBJ1-2|TRBV2
TGTGCCAGCAGTGACCTCCGGGGGGGGGGAGGCTACACCTTC
CASSDLRGGGGYTF
>few|.|TRBJ1-5|TRBV20-1
TGCAGTGCTAGAATGGGAGGGTTGGTTCAGCCCCAGCATTTT
CSARMGGLVQPQHF
>.|.|TRBJ1-5|TRBV6-1
TGTGCCAGCAGTCTCAACCGAGGCAATCAGCCCCAGCATTTT
CASSLNRGNQPQHF
>.|.|TRBJ1-2|TRBV7-2
TGTGCCAGCAGCTTACAGCTAGGGACGGACTATGGCTACACCTTC
CASSLQLGTDYGYTF
>few|.|TRBJ2-2|TRBV20-1
TGCAGTGCTCAAGGTGGGAACACCGGGGAGCTGTTTTTT
CSAQGGNTGELFF
>.|.|TRBJ2-1|TRBV28
TGTGCCAGCAGTTTGGGGGGTGAGCAGTTCTTC
CASSLGGEQFF
>.|.|TRBJ2-5|TRBV7-2
TGTGCCAGCAGCCTTCGCCCCGGGGACACCCTCGGGGAGACCCAGTACTTC
CASSLRPGDTLGETQYF
>.|TRBD1|TRBJ1-2|TRBV7-9
TGTGCCAGCAGCTTGGGGACAGGGGGGACGCGCACCTTC
CASSLGTGGTRTF
>.|.|TRBJ2-7|TRBV12-3/TRBV12-4
TGTGCCAGCAGTATCCTCTTGGAGCAGTACTTC
CASSILLEQYF
>few|.|TRBJ1-1|TRBV6-5
TGTGCCAGCAGCTACGGGGAGGCCACTGAAGCTTTCTTT
CASSYGEATEAFF
>.|.|TRBJ1-2|TRBV20-1
TGCAGTGCGCCAAAGTCTTTCTATGGCTACACCTTC
CSAPKSFYGYTF
>.|TRBD1|TRBJ1-5|TRBV2
TGTGCCAGCAGTGAGGGCAGGGGGCAAGGTCAGCCCCAGCATTTT
CASSEGRGQGQPQHF
>.|.|TRBJ2-3|TRBV6-2/TRBV6-3
TGTGCCAGCAGTCCGGGACACCTCACAGATACGCAGTATTTT
CASSPGHLTDTQYF
>.|TRBD2|TRBJ2-7|TRBV6-5
TGTGCCAGCAGTTACTCACTAGCGGGGGTTTACGAGCAGTACTTC
CASSYSLAGVYEQYF
>.|.|TRBJ1-5|TRBV4-1
TGCGCCAGCAGCCAAGAGAGCGGGGTTAATCAGCCCCAGCATTTT
CASSQESGVNQPQHF
>.|TRBD1|TRBJ1-5|TRBV29-1
TGCAGCGTTGAAGTAGCAGGGGGCCAGCCCCAGCATTTT
CSVEVAGGQPQHF
>.|TRBD1|TRBJ1-1|TRBV20-1
TGCAGTGCCGGAAATGACAGGGGGAGGTCTGAAGCTTTCTTT
CSAGNDRGRSEAFF
>.|.|TRBJ2-5|TRBV24-1
TGTGCCACCAGTGATTTGTGGGACGACAAAGAGACCCAGTACTTC
CATSDLWDDKETQYF
>.|.|TRBJ2-3|TRBV6-1
TGTGCCACACGCGTCGGGGATACGCAGTATTTT
CATRVGDTQYF
>.|.|TRBJ2-1|TRBV11-2
TGTGCCAGCAGTTGGGGGCAGGGTCGGCAGTTCTTC
CASSWGQGRQFF
>few|.|TRBJ1-2|TRBV11-3
TGTGCCAGCAGCTTTAGAGGATTCTATGGCTACACCTTC
CASSFRGFYGYTF
>.|TRBD2|TRBJ2-5|TRBV11-1
TGTGCCAGCAGCTTGGCGGCGGGAGCAGGCGAGACCCAGTACTTC
CASSLAAGAGETQYF